This T cell receptor beta chain was obtained from a study of identical twins. V dropped 4 bases and J dropped 4 bases, with 14 bases sitting between them. This CDR3 contains 14 residues. Germline CDR1 SGHRS, CDR2 YFSETQ. MiXCR, applied by TCRdb to the 5' RACE reads, yields one record per CDR3 protein. The sample includes under 800,000 distinct CDR3 sequences, 21% of them seen just once. The data also belong to a second study, concerning T cells expressing NK-cell markers.

Input material: PBMCs. V gene TRBV5-1 combines with J gene TRBJ1-2; a possible D gene is TRBD1 (5 bases). The TCR comes from a woman younger than 35 in good health. The CDR3 DNA reads TGCGCCAGCAGCCCGGTCGGGGACGGCTATGGCTACACCTTC. It encodes CASSPVGDGYGYTF.